The clone carrying this TCR beta chain was recorded a few times. The authors' processing: Amplifying reference gene primers gave estimates of nucleated cell counts. The table came from immunoSEQ multiplex PCR; TCRdb's copy has only in-frame clones and leaves some out. D and trimming come from the DNA, and the V and J calls and clone size come from that table. The sample lists 300,000 to 400,000 clones; 75% to 90% were seen once. The data derive from a study of blood T cell repertoires in COVID-19. For the study at large: PBMCs, B-cell-depleted T cells, or T cells provided the cDNA or gDNA that made up the material.

Germline V CDR1 and CDR2: MNHEY, SMNVEV (reference sequence). Between the trimmed V and J ends, which lost 2 bases and 4 bases, there was a span of 13 bases. The CDR3 spans 15 residues. The Seattle patients, enrolled during active infection, were followed longitudinally. The sample consisted of peripheral blood. The TCR originated in a woman aged 45-60 years with COVID-19, enrolled during active disease. The chain combines TRBV27 with TRBJ2-3, with a weak D call TRBD2 (6 bases). Here the CDR3 reads CASSLILADADTQYF. CDR3 DNA sequence: TGTGCCAGCAGTTTAATACTAGCAGATGCAGATACGCAGTATTTT.